This T cell receptor beta chain was sequenced for a study of T cells after yellow fever vaccination. Overall study results and limits: The booster response re-showed most primary clones: approximately 97% CD4, roughly 91% CD8. The study found a weaker secondary response that peaked faster, day 5 versus 15.

Only a few counts were recorded for this clonotype. Its specificity is not known. A 5'RACE template-switching step, the method used to make TCR cDNA, added a universal primer site and UMIs. TCRdb re-called the 5' RACE reads through MiXCR, storing one row per CDR3 protein. The data show about 330,000 distinct CDR3 sequences, roughly 8.3% seen once. The sequences come from PBMCs, collected roughly 46 days after the first yellow fever vaccination. The TCR sequence derives from a man younger than 35 who received the YFV17D yellow fever vaccine.

This CDR3 is CASSPGPGVGTEAFF. CDR3 in DNA: TGTGCCAGCAGCCCGGGCCCGGGGGTTGGGACTGAAGCTTTCTTT. The chain couples TRBV7-2 to TRBJ1-1, with TRBD1 as a possible D gene (5 bases). The V end was cut by 5 bases, the J end by 5 bases, with 18 bases between. CDR1 is SGHTA, CDR2 FQGNSA, per germline. The CDR3 is 15 residues long.